This T cell receptor beta chain was sequenced in a study of blood T cell repertoires in COVID-19. Turning to the study itself: COVID-19 samples collected from the United States, Italy and Spain covered acute and convalescent phases. T cells, B-cell-depleted T cells, or PBMCs provided the cDNA or gDNA that served as material.

As processed by the authors: Quantification of nucleated cells was approximated via reference gene primer amplification. Generated by immunoSEQ multiplex PCR, the TCRdb table keeps only in-frame clones and is missing some. V, J and clone size are those of that table, while D and trimming were read from the DNA. The profile shows about 17,000 clones, roughly nine tenths of them singletons. The CDR3 length is 16 residues. Sequenced input: peripheral blood. This rearrangement joins TRBV21-1 to TRBJ2-5; the listed D gene, TRBD1, was not tested against the DNA. TRBV21-1 is designated a pseudogene. This TCR was recovered from a man between 60 and 70 years old with active COVID-19. The CDR3, as DNA: TGTGCCAGCAGCCCCCGGCCAGGGTACAGTCAAGAGACCCAGTACTTC. Residues: CASSPRPGYSQETQYF.